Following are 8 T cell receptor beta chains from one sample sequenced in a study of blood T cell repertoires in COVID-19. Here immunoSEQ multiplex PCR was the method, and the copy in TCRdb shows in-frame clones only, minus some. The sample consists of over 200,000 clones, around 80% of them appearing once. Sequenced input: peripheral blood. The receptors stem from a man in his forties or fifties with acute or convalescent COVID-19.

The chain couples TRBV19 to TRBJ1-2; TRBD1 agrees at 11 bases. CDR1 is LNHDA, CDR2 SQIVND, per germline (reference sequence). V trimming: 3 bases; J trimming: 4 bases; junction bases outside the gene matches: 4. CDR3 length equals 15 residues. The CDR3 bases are TGTGCCAGTAGTATGGTGGGACAGGGGGGCTATGGCTACACCTTC. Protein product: CASSMVGQGGYGYTF.

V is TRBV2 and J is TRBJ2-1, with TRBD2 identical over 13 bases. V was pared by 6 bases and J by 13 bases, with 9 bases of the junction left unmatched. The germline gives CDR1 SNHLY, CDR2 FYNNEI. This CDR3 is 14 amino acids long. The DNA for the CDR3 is TGTGCCAGCAGGGAGAGGACTAGCGGGAGAAATCAGTTCTTC. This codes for CASRERTSGRNQFF.

The CDR3 DNA sequence: TGTGCCAGTAGTACACAGGAGAACACTGAAGCTTTCTTT. Translated: CASSTQENTEAFF. The V gene is TRBV19, the J gene TRBJ1-1; possibly TRBD1 for D (5 bases). Trimming shortened V by 4 bases and J by 1 base, and 7 bases separated the two germline ends. Germline V gene sequence: CDR1 LNHDA, CDR2 SQIVND (reference sequence). CDR3 size: 13 residues.

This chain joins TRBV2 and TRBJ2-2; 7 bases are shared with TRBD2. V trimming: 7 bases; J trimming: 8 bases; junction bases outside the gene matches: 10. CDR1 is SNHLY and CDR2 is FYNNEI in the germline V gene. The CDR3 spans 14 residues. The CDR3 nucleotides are TGTGCCAGCACTCTCCTAGCGGTGGGGGGGGAGCTGTTTTTT. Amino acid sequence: CASTLLAVGGELFF. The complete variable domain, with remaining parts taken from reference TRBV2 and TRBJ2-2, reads EPEVTQTPSHQVTQMGQEVILRCVPISNHLYFYWYRQILGQKVEFLVSFYNNEISEKSEIFDDQFSVERPDGSNFTLKIRSTKLEDSAMYFCASTLLAVGGELFFGEGSRLTVL.

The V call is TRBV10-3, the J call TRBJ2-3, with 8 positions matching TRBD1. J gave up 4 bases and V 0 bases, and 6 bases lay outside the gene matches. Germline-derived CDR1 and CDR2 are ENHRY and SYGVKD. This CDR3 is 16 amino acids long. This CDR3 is CAISESAGGDADTQYF. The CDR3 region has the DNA TGTGCCATCAGTGAGTCGGCAGGGGGCGACGCAGATACGCAGTATTTT.

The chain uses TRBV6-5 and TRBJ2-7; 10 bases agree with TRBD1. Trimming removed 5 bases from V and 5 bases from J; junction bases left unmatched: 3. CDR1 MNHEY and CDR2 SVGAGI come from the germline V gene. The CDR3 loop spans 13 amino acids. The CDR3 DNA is TGTGCCAGCAGTCGGGACAGGGGACACGAGCAGTACTTC. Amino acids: CASSRDRGHEQYF.

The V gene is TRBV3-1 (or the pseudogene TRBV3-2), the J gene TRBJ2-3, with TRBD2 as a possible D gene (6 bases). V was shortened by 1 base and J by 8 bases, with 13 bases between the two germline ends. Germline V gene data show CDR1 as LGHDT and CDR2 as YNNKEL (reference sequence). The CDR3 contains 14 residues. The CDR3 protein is CASSQVTAAGTQYF. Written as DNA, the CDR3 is TGTGCCAGCAGCCAAGTAACGGCAGCGGGTACGCAGTATTTT.

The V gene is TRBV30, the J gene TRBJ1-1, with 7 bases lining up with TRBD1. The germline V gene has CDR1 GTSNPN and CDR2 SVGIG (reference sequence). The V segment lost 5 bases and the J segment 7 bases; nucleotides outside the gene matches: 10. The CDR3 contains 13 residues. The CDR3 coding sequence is TGTGCCTGGGCAATACTCGGACAGGTTGAAGCTTTCTTT. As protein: CAWAILGQVEAFF.